The 16 T cell receptor beta chains below come from one sample, sequenced in a study of cytomegalovirus exposure and HLA in healthy donors. Use of 60 Vbeta and 13 Jbeta primers characterized the PCR. Method: immunoSEQ multiplex PCR; TCRdb's copy keeps in-frame clones and lacks some. This table holds 150,000 to 180,000 clones, under 80% found once. Sample: PBMCs. The receptors were sampled from a man younger than 40 in good health and CMV-seronegative.

This clone came up a few times. The chain is built from TRBV6-1 and TRBJ1-1; a possible D gene is TRBD1 (6 bases). The V gene lost 7 bases and the J gene lost 9 bases, with 12 bases spanning the gap. In germline, CDR1 is MNHNS, CDR2 SASEGT. This CDR3 region has 11 residues. This CDR3 reads CASTVDRQAFF. For the CDR3, the DNA is TGTGCCAGCACCGTAGACAGGCAAGCTTTCTTT.

V is TRBV19 and J is TRBJ2-3, with D possibly TRBD2 on 6 matching bases. The CDR3 covers 16 residues. V was pared by 1 base and J by 2 bases, with 13 bases between. Germline CDR1 and CDR2: LNHDA and SQIVND (reference sequence). CDR3 sequence: CASSIGTNRLTDTQYF. The CDR3 coding sequence is TGTGCCAGTAGTATAGGGACTAACCGACTCACAGATACGCAGTATTTT.

The chain is built from TRBV18 and TRBJ2-1; tentatively, D is TRBD1 (6 bases). V was trimmed by 4 bases and J by 5 bases, leaving 15 bases between them. Germline V gene sequence: CDR1 KGHSH, CDR2 LQKENI. This CDR3 is built from 15 residues. The CDR3 spells CASSQGQLPNNEQFF. In nucleotides, the CDR3 is TGTGCCAGCTCACAGGGACAACTGCCCAACAATGAGCAGTTCTTC.

V gene TRBV27 combines with J gene TRBJ2-7; tentative D call: TRBD2 (5 bases). Deletions cut 5 bases from V and 2 bases from J, with 7 bases between. This CDR3 spans 12 amino acids. CDR1 is MNHEY and CDR2 is SMNVEV in the germline V gene (reference sequence). CDR3 DNA sequence: TGTGCCAGCAGTCCGGGAACCTACGAGCAGTACTTC. Protein: CASSPGTYEQYF.

The chain combines TRBV2 with TRBJ1-3, with 8 bases lining up with TRBD1. V shed 8 bases, J shed 5 bases, and the junction held 2 bases outside the gene matches. Germline V gives CDR1 SNHLY, CDR2 FYNNEI. This CDR3 is 12 amino acids long. CDR3 nucleotide sequence: TGTGCCAGCCAGGGGGCCCGAAACACCATATATTTT. Amino acid sequence: CASQGARNTIYF.

This clone was picked up a small number of times. The chain joins TRBV6-5 to TRBJ2-2, with 10 bases fitting TRBD2. The germline CDR1 and CDR2 sequences are MNHEY and SVGAGI. The CDR3 has 15 amino acids. Trimming took 7 bases from V and 5 from J; bases not matched to a gene: 7. The CDR3 DNA reads TGTGCCAGCAACTTAGCGGGGGGAGGAACCGGGGAGCTGTTTTTT. Translation gives CASNLAGGGTGELFF.

For this clone: The same CDR3 can be traced to other DNA sequences in this sample. V usage is TRBV19 and J usage is TRBJ1-5, with 11 bases matching TRBD1. Trimming took 5 bases from V and 4 from J; bases not matched to a gene: 1. Germline-derived CDR1 and CDR2 are LNHDA and SQIVND (reference sequence). This CDR3 has 14 residues. The CDR3 protein is CASSGTGGNQPQHF. In DNA, the CDR3 is TGTGCCAGTAGTGGGACAGGGGGAAATCAGCCCCAGCATTTT. The entire variable domain, with the rest obtained from reference TRBV19 and TRBJ1-5, is as follows: DGGITQSPKYLFRKEGQNVTLSCEQNLNHDAMYWYRQDPGQGLRLIYYSQIVNDFQKGDIAEGYSVSREKKESFPLTVTSAQKNPTAFYLCASSGTGGNQPQHFGDGTRLSIL.

The chain recombines TRBV29-1 with TRBJ2-5, with D tentatively TRBD1 (5 bases). The V gene's germline CDR1 is SQVTM and CDR2 ANQGSEA. The length of the CDR3 is 12 residues. The V end was cut by 7 bases, the J end by 5 bases, with 14 bases between. CDR3 DNA sequence: TGCAGCGGGGGCCACCCCGCCGAGACCCAGTACTTC. It yields the protein CSGGHPAETQYF.

The chain joins TRBV28 to TRBJ1-2, with D possibly TRBD1 on 5 matching bases. Germline CDR1 reads MDHEN; CDR2 reads SYDVKM. The CDR3 spans 16 residues. With 1 base removed from V and 1 base from J, the gap between germline ends came to 13 bases. As DNA, the CDR3 is TGTGCCAGCAGTTTATTGGGGGGGAGGCTTAACTATGGCTACACCTTC. Its protein is CASSLLGGRLNYGYTF.

This rearrangement joins TRBV5-1 to TRBJ1-6; TRBD1 matches at 9 bases. CDR3 length equals 16 residues. J was trimmed by 6 bases and V by 4 bases; bases with no gene match: 8. Germline CDR1 is SGHRS and CDR2 is YFSETQ. The chain's CDR3 is CASSAGQGFGNSPLHF. The CDR3 DNA reads TGCGCCAGCAGCGCGGGACAGGGTTTTGGTAATTCACCCCTCCACTTT.

In regard to this clone: Its ends do not fully match the called genes, so a read error is possible. The V and J genes are TRBV15 and TRBJ1-2, with D possibly matching TRBD1 (5 bases). This CDR3 has 16 residues. Germline CDR1 reads LNHNV; CDR2 reads YYDKDF (reference sequence). CDR3 nucleotide sequence: TGTGCCACCAGTAGAGCCGAGACAGTCCTTCTCTATGGCTACACCTTC. It is translated as CATSRAETVLLYGYTF.

The J gene is TRBJ1-2, the V gene TRBV5-6; possibly TRBD1 for D (6 bases). The V gene's germline CDR1 is SGHDT and CDR2 YYEEEE. Trimming took 1 base from V and 0 from J, leaving 10 bases between them. This CDR3 contains 15 residues. CDR3 amino acids: CASSLSDSSNYGYTF. CDR3 bases: TGTGCCAGCAGCTTGTCGGACAGCTCTAACTATGGCTACACCTTC.

V is TRBV5-1 and J is TRBJ1-1; D ambiguous. This CDR3 spans 14 amino acids. The V gene lost 0 bases and the J gene lost 1 base, with 7 bases spanning the gap. The germline V gene has CDR1 SGHRS and CDR2 YFSETQ. This chain's CDR3 is CASSLGEGNTEAFF. DNA of the CDR3: TGCGCCAGCAGCTTGGGGGAGGGGAACACTGAAGCTTTCTTT. The variable domain in full, with the rest retrieved from reference TRBV5-1 and TRBJ1-1, is KAGVTQTPRYLIKTRGQQVTLSCSPISGHRSVSWYQQTPGQGLQFLFEYFSETQRNKGNFPGRFSGRQFSNSRSEMNVSTLELGDSALYLCASSLGEGNTEAFFGQGTRLTVV.

The chain employs TRBV5-1 and TRBJ2-7; maybe TRBD1 (5 bases). The CDR3 has 14 amino acids. V shed 0 bases and J shed 5 bases, with 12 bases lying between them. The germline gives CDR1 SGHRS, CDR2 YFSETQ. The DNA for the CDR3 is TGCGCCAGCAGCTTGGCCGGACAAGTAGACGAGCAGTACTTC. This codes for CASSLAGQVDEQYF.

V and J are TRBV5-1 and TRBJ1-1; D unresolved. Trimming took 0 bases from V and 1 from J, leaving 7 bases between them. Germline lookup yields CDR1 SGHRS and CDR2 YFSETQ. The CDR3 is made up of 14 amino acids. CDR3 bases: TGCGCCAGCAGCTTGGACGGGTCGAACACTGAAGCTTTCTTT. Encoded protein: CASSLDGSNTEAFF.

The rearrangement links TRBV10-3 to TRBJ2-3; tentatively, D is TRBD1 (5 bases). CDR3 size: 13 residues. In germline, CDR1 is ENHRY, CDR2 SYGVKD. Deletions cut 8 bases from V and 0 bases from J, with 9 bases between. CDR3 region: CAIGARSTDTQYF. CDR3 in DNA: TGTGCCATCGGGGCCAGAAGCACAGATACGCAGTATTTT.